The sequence of this T cell receptor beta chain was determined in a study of blood T cell repertoires in COVID-19. Study as a whole: Samples representing acute and convalescent COVID-19 were sourced from the United States, Italy and Spain. T cells, B-cell-depleted T cells, or PBMCs provided the cDNA or gDNA that served as material.

In the source study's methods: Nucleated cell number was recorded as an estimate derived from reference gene primer amplification. Here immunoSEQ multiplex PCR was the method, and the copy in TCRdb shows in-frame clones only, minus some. V, J and clone size were drawn from that table, and D and trimming were deduced from the DNA. The table shows tens of thousands of clones, with about 80% occurring only once. Unmatched junction bases numbered 10, after V lost 5 bases and J lost 4 bases. The CDR3 length is 15 residues. CDR1 MDHEN and CDR2 SYDVKM come from the germline V gene. The sequencing input was peripheral blood. The receptor's source is a woman at least 80 years old with acute or convalescent COVID-19. This chain links TRBV28 with TRBJ2-5; 7 bases match TRBD1. The CDR3 loop is CASSIRRGNLETQYF. The CDR3 coding sequence is TGTGCCAGCAGTATACGCAGGGGGAATCTAGAGACCCAGTACTTC.